These 7 T cell receptor beta chains were sequenced from one sample in a study of cytomegalovirus exposure and HLA in healthy donors. Profiled with immunoSEQ multiplex PCR; TCRdb holds only in-frame clones, not every one. Among 190,000 or so clones, around 82% were seen once, and the ten largest hold around 2.8%. Sequencing input: PBMCs. The receptors were gathered from a woman aged 18-29 years in good health and CMV-seropositive.

This clone was recorded at least ten times. The chain joins TRBV6-1 to TRBJ1-5; D may be TRBD1 (5 bases). The germline gives CDR1 MNHNS, CDR2 SASEGT. V lost 3 bases and J 6 bases, leaving 9 bases between the germline ends. The CDR3 length is 13 residues. Here the CDR3 DNA reads TGTGCCAGCAGTGAGACAGTCTTTCAGCCCCAGCATTTT. This gives the protein CASSETVFQPQHF.

This clone was detected only once. This chain joins TRBV7-3 and TRBJ1-1, with 8 bases that match TRBD1. The CDR3 sequence is 15 residues long. Trimming at V came to 0 bases and at J to 4 bases, leaving 4 bases not matched to a gene. Germline V gives CDR1 SGHTA, CDR2 FQGTGA. The CDR3 coding sequence is TGTGCCAGCAGCTTAACAAAAACAGGGGGCACTGAAGCTTTCTTT. Amino acid sequence: CASSLTKTGGTEAFF.

V gene TRBV5-6 combines with J gene TRBJ1-2; TRBD1 might be the D (5 bases). In germline, CDR1 is SGHDT, CDR2 YYEEEE. V was trimmed by 0 bases and J by 8 bases, leaving 17 bases between them. The CDR3 runs to 15 residues. The CDR3 protein is CASSLAPGRQQGYTF. CDR3 nucleotide sequence: TGTGCCAGCAGCTTGGCCCCCGGGAGACAGCAGGGCTACACCTTC.

The chain joins TRBV7-8 to TRBJ2-1; TRBD1 aligns across 7 bases. V shed 4 bases, J shed 0 bases, and the junction held 3 bases outside the gene matches. Germline loops: CDR1 SGHVS, CDR2 FQNEAQ. The CDR3 runs to 15 residues. The CDR3 DNA reads TGTGCCAGCAGCTCAGGGACAGCCTCCTACAATGAGCAGTTCTTC. It specifies CASSSGTASYNEQFF.

The rearrangement uses TRBV6-4 and TRBJ2-2; TRBD1 aligns across 7 bases. CDR3 length: 15 amino acids. V shed 4 bases, J shed 1 base, and the junction held 3 bases outside the gene matches. Germline values: CDR1 MRHNA, CDR2 SNTAGT. CDR3 sequence: CASSVRDRNTGELFF. In DNA form, the CDR3 reads TGTGCCAGCAGTGTTCGGGACAGGAACACCGGGGAGCTGTTTTTT.

The chain links TRBV2 to TRBJ2-3; 7 positions match TRBD2. The CDR3 is 15 amino acids. The V segment lost 6 bases and the J segment 0 bases; nucleotides outside the gene matches: 6. Germline CDR1 is SNHLY and CDR2 is FYNNEI. CDR3 region: CASRFQRGSTDTQYF. The CDR3 DNA sequence: TGTGCCAGCAGGTTTCAGCGGGGAAGCACAGATACGCAGTATTTT. The full variable domain, rest sourced from reference TRBV2 and TRBJ2-3, is EPEVTQTPSHQVTQMGQEVILRCVPISNHLYFYWYRQILGQKVEFLVSFYNNEISEKSEIFDDQFSVERPDGSNFTLKIRSTKLEDSAMYFCASRFQRGSTDTQYFGPGTRLTVL.

The chain joins TRBV27 to TRBJ2-2, with no clear D. Trimming left V 6 bases short and J 0 bases short, with 11 bases between. The CDR3 extends over 15 amino acids. Germline CDR1 MNHEY, CDR2 SMNVEV (reference sequence). For the CDR3, the DNA is TGTGCCAGCAGCCTATCATACGCGAACACCGGGGAGCTGTTTTTT. Its protein product is CASSLSYANTGELFF.